The entry below describes one TCR beta chain. The data belong to a study of blood T cell repertoires in COVID-19. Study background: Some COVID-19 samples were acute and others convalescent; all came from the United States, Italy and Spain.

Germline V gene sequence: CDR1 LGHDT, CDR2 YNNKEL (reference sequence). V dropped 5 bases and J dropped 7; count of bases not matched to a gene: 17. CDR3 size: 17 residues. In the authors' methods: Reference gene primer amplification yielded estimated nucleated cell counts. The data were produced by immunoSEQ multiplex PCR, yet TCRdb's version contains in-frame clones alone and is incomplete. That table supplies the V and J calls and clone size; D and trimming were determined from the DNA. The sample has 69,000 or so clones, roughly 80% seen once. The receptor was derived from a woman aged 80 or older with active or convalescent COVID-19. The sequencing input was peripheral blood. The gene calls are TRBV3-1 (or the pseudogene TRBV3-2) and TRBJ2-3, with 8 bases fitting TRBD1. DNA for the CDR3: TGTGCCAGCAGCTTCCAGACCGGGACAGGTTCTTCGAATACGCAGTATTTT. Translating gives CASSFQTGTGSSNTQYF.